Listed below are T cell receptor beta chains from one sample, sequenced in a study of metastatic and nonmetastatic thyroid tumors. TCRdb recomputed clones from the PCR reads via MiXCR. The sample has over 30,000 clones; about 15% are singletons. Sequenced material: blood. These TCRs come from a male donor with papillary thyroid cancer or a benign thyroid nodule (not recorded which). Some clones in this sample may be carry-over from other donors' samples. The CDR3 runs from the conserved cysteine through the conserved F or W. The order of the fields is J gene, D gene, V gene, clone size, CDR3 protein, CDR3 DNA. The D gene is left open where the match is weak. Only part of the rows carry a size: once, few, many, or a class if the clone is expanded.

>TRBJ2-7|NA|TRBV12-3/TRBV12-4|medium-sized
CASSAVLGYEQYF
TGTGCCAGCAGTGCCGTACTAGGATACGAGCAGTACTTC
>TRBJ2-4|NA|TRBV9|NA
CASQRFAKNIQYF
TGTGCCAGCCAGAGGTTTGCCAAAAACATTCAGTACTTC
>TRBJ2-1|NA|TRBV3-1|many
CASSQGRLNNEQFF
TGTGCCAGCAGCCAAGGTAGGCTCAACAATGAGCAGTTCTTC
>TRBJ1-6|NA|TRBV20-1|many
CSASPRSPLHF
TGCAGTGCTAGCCCACGGTCACCCCTCCACTTT
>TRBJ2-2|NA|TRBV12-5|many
CASGIREGGELFF
TGTGCTAGTGGGATACGTGAGGGCGGGGAGCTGTTTTTT
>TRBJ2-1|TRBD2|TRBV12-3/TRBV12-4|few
CASILWASGNNEQFF
TGTGCCAGCATACTATGGGCTAGCGGGAATAATGAGCAGTTCTTC
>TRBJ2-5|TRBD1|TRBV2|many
CASSRDRQETQYF
TGTGCCAGCAGTCGGGACAGGCAAGAGACCCAGTACTTC
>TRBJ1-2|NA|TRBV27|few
CASSLSGGATNYGYTF
TGTGCCAGTAGTTTAAGTGGGGGGGCTACTAACTATGGCTACACCTTC
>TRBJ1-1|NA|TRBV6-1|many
CASSSLQANTEAFF
TGTGCCAGCAGTTCGTTACAGGCGAACACTGAAGCTTTCTTT
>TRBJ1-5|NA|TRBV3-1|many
CASSQDRAGGRPQHF
TGTGCCAGCAGCCAAGATAGGGCAGGTGGAAGGCCCCAGCATTTT
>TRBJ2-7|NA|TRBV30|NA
CAQSRGLSYEQYF
TGTGCCCAGAGCCGGGGGCTATCCTACGAGCAGTACTTC
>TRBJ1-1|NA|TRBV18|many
CASSPKQRLNTEAFF
TGTGCCAGCTCACCAAAACAGCGACTAAACACTGAAGCTTTCTTT
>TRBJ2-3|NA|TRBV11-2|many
CASSYTTDTQYF
TGTGCCAGCAGCTACACGACAGATACGCAGTATTTT
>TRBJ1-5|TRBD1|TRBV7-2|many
CASSLQGGGNQPQHF
TGTGCCAGCAGCTTACAGGGGGGGGGCAATCAGCCCCAGCATTTT
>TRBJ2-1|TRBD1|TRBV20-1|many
CSVHRDRELNEQFF
TGCAGTGTTCACCGGGACAGGGAGTTGAATGAGCAGTTCTTC
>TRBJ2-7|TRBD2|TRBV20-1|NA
CSARPWLAGAELYEQYF
TGCAGTGCTAGACCCTGGCTAGCGGGAGCGGAACTCTACGAGCAGTATTTC
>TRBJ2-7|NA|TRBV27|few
CASSPDFLSSYEQYF
TGTGCCAGCAGCCCCGACTTTCTGAGCTCCTACGAGCAGTACTTC
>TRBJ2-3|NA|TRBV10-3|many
CAIRKGITDTQYF
TGTGCCATCAGGAAGGGGATCACAGATACGCAGTATTTT
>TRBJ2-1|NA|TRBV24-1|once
CATSDYRLGAYNDQFF
TGTGCCACCAGTGATTACCGACTAGGCGCCTACAATGATCAGTTCTTC
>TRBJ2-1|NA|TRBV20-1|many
CSARDPEKGDYNEQFF
TGCAGTGCTAGAGATCCGGAAAAGGGGGATTACAATGAGCAGTTCTTC
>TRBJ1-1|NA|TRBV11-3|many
CASSLDPGGNTEAFF
TGTGCCAGCAGCTTAGACCCCGGGGGAAACACTGAAGCTTTCTTT
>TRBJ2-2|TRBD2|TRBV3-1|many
CASRSSGRGGELFF
TGTGCCAGCAGAAGTAGCGGGAGGGGCGGGGAGCTGTTTTTT
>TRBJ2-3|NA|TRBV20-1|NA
CSASGKSGVADTQYF
TGCAGTGCTAGCGGGAAGTCGGGGGTTGCGGATACGCAGTATTTT
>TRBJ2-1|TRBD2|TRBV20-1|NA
CSARKGLPNNEQFF
TGCAGTGCTAGAAAGGGACTACCCAACAATGAGCAGTTCTTC
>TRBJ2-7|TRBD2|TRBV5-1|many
CASSAAGASGRGWAYEQYF
TGCGCCAGCAGCGCAGCAGGGGCTAGCGGGAGGGGATGGGCCTACGAGCAGTACTTC
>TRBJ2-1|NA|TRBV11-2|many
CASSPPRGVGVWDEQFF
TGTGCCAGCAGCCCCCCCCGAGGCGTTGGGGTTTGGGATGAGCAGTTCTTC
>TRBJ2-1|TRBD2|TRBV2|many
CASSVRTSGTHEQFF
TGTGCCAGCAGTGTACGGACTAGCGGGACCCATGAGCAGTTCTTC
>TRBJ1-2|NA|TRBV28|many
CASSPGTTTHGGYTF
TGCGCCAGCAGTCCCGGGACGACGACCCATGGTGGCTATACCTTC
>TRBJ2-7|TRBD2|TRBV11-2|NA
CASSAASGQFGYEQYF
TGTGCCAGCAGCGCCGCTAGCGGACAATTTGGGTACGAGCAGTACTTC
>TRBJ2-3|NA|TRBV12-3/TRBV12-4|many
CASSLSSGTDTQYF
TGTGCCAGCAGTTTAAGTTCAGGCACAGATACGCAGTATTTT
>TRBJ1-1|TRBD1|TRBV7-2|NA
CASSLDETGANEAFF
TGCGCCAGCAGCCTCGACGAAACAGGGGCCAATGAAGCTTTCTTT
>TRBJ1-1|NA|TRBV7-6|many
CASSPLGSMNTEAFF
TGTGCCAGCAGCCCCCTAGGGAGCATGAACACTGAAGCTTTCTTT
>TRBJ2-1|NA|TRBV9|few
CASSVAEGLVGEQFF
TGTGCCAGCAGCGTTGCGGAGGGCCTAGTAGGTGAGCAGTTCTTC
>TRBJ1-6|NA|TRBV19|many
CASSPHRSSYNSPLHF
TGTGCCAGTAGTCCGCACAGGAGCTCCTATAATTCACCCCTCCACTTT
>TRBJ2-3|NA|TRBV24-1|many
CATSDLDADTQYF
TGTGCCACCAGTGATTTAGACGCAGATACGCAGTATTTT
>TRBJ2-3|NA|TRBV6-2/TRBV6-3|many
CASTPRGGGTDTQYF
TGTGCCAGCACCCCCCGGGGCGGCGGCACAGATACGCAGTATTTT
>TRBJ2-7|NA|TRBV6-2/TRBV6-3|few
CASSPTGGRALEQYF
TGTGCCAGCAGTCCTACGGGTGGGAGAGCTTTGGAGCAGTACTTC
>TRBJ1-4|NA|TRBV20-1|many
CSARVWGTNEKLFF
TGCAGTGCTAGAGTCTGGGGGACTAATGAAAAACTGTTTTTT
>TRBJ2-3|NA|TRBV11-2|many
CASSNNQITDTQYF
TGTGCCAGCAGCAACAACCAAATCACAGATACGCAGTATTTT
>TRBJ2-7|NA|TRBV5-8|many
CASSLAPGTAYEQYF
TGTGCCAGCAGCTTGGCCCCCGGGACGGCCTACGAGCAGTACTTC
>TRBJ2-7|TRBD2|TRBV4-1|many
CASSPPTTSGRTGSYEQYF
TGCGCCAGCAGCCCACCCACGACTAGCGGGAGGACGGGGTCCTACGAGCAGTACTTC
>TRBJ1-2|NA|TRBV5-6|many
CASSPGGGLYGYTF
TGTGCCAGCAGCCCCGGGGGGGGCCTCTATGGCTACACCTTC
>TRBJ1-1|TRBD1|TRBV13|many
CASSLGLTGRDTEAFF
TGTGCCAGCAGCTTAGGCCTGACAGGGCGAGACACTGAAGCTTTCTTT
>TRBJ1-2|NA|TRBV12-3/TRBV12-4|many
CASSFRSDSYGYTF
TGTGCCAGCAGTTTTAGGTCTGACAGCTATGGCTACACCTTC
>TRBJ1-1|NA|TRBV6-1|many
CASLRGSNTEAFF
TGTGCCAGCTTAAGGGGCTCGAACACTGAAGCTTTCTTT
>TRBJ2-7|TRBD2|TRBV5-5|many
CASSATGTSGSYEQYF
TGTGCCAGCAGCGCCACCGGGACTAGCGGGAGCTACGAGCAGTACTTC
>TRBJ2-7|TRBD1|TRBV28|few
CASSLTGTGVEQYF
TGTGCCAGCAGCTTGACCGGGACAGGGGTCGAGCAGTACTTC
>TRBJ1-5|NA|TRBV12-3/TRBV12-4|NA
CASSLGQQYQHQNF
TGTGCCAGCAGTCTTGGACAGCAGTATCAGCACCAGAATTTT
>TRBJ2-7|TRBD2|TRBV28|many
CASSPISSGSYEQYF
TGTGCCAGCAGCCCAATCTCTAGCGGGAGCTACGAGCAGTACTTC
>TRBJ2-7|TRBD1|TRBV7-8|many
CASSLAGDRGNYEQYF
TGTGCCAGCAGCTTAGCCGGGGACAGGGGAAACTACGAGCAGTACTTC
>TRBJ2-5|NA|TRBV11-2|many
CASSYYQETQYF
TGTGCCAGCAGTTACTACCAAGAGACCCAGTACTTC
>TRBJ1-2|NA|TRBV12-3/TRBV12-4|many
CASGRRLYGYTF
TGTGCCAGCGGGAGGAGGTTGTATGGCTACACCTTC
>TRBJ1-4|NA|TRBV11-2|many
CASSLTGTVNEKLFF
TGTGCCAGCAGCTTGACCGGTACAGTCAATGAAAAACTGTTTTTT
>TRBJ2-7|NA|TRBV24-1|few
CATSDRGTSYEQYF
TGTGCCACCAGTGATAGGGGGACATCCTACGAGCAGTACTTC
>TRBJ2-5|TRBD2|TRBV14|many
CASSPSLAGVQKTQYF
TGTGCCAGCAGCCCCAGCCTAGCGGGAGTCCAAAAGACCCAGTACTTC
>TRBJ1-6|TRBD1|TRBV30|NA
CAYSGQFNSPLHF
TGTGCCTATTCGGGACAGTTCAATTCACCCCTCCACTTT
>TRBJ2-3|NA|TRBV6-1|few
CASSSWGGDTQYF
TGTGCCAGCAGCAGCTGGGGGGGCGATACGCAGTATTTT